Listed here is a single T cell receptor (beta chain). No antigen is known for it. Sequencing was performed with immunoSEQ multiplex PCR; in TCRdb, only in-frame clones are kept and a portion is missing. The sample yields 50,000 to 70,000 clones, under 90% seen once. This sample was included in a study of a mutant IDH1 vaccine in newly diagnosed glioma. The time point: week 35, safety follow-up. One vaccine dose held 300 ug of mutant IDH1 20-mer peptide and came with topical imiquimod. The V gene's germline CDR1 is MDHEN and CDR2 SYDVKM. This CDR3 has 13 residues. The V gene lost 3 bases and the J gene lost 8 bases, with 10 bases spanning the gap.

This TCR was recovered from a man aged 25-45 years with glioma. The specimen was PBMCs, collected from a glioma patient whose treatment included an IDH1 peptide vaccine. The rearrangement joins TRBV28 to TRBJ1-4; D is unclear. CDR3 residues: CASSLSLGEKLFF. CDR3 nucleotides: TGTGCCAGCAGTTTGTCATTGGGCGAAAAACTGTTTTTT.